This entry lists 26 T cell receptor beta chains sequenced from one sample in a study of T cell responses to AZD1222 COVID-19 vaccine. Produced via immunoSEQ multiplex PCR; TCRdb's table is partial and in-frame only. The table lists more than 150,000 clones, about nine tenths of them singletons. This sample comprised peripheral blood, obtained 28 days after the second AZD1222 dose. The origin of the receptors is an adult who received the AZD1222 COVID-19 vaccine.

CDR3 sequence (DNA): TGTGCCAGCAGTTACGGCCCTTTGTCCTACAATGAGCAGTTCTTC. Its protein is CASSYGPLSYNEQFF. This chain connects TRBV6-5 to TRBJ2-1, with D unclear. The V gene lost 2 bases and the J gene lost 1 base, with 9 bases spanning the gap. The germline V gene encodes CDR1 MNHEY and CDR2 SVGAGI. The CDR3 covers 15 residues.

The genes are TRBV6-5 and TRBJ1-2, with 8 nucleotides matching TRBD1. The V gene end was trimmed by 2 bases and the J gene end by 8 bases; junction bases not matched to a gene: 4. The CDR3 has 13 residues. Germline V lookup: CDR1 MNHEY, CDR2 SVGAGI. The CDR3 reads CASSYNRGGGYTF. CDR3 in DNA: TGTGCCAGCAGTTACAACAGGGGGGGCGGCTACACCTTC.

The chain has TRBV5-4 and TRBJ2-7; 11 bases are shared with TRBD2. Germline CDR1 SGHNT, CDR2 YYREEE (reference sequence). The CDR3 is made up of 15 amino acids. Trimming removed 2 bases from V and 4 bases from J; junction bases left unmatched: 5. CDR3 sequence (DNA): TGTGCCAGCAGCTTACGACTAGCGGGAAAGTACGAGCAGTACTTC. This translates into CASSLRLAGKYEQYF.

This chain links TRBV9 with TRBJ1-4; D is unresolved. Per germline, CDR1 SGDLS and CDR2 YYNGEE. V was shortened by 6 bases and J by 0 bases, with 9 bases between the two germline ends. The CDR3 extends over 14 amino acids. In nucleotides, the CDR3 is TGTGCCAGCAATCAAGGCACAACTAATGAAAAACTGTTTTTT. Translation: CASNQGTTNEKLFF.

V usage is TRBV4-2 and J usage is TRBJ1-5; 8 nucleotides agree with TRBD1. CDR1 and CDR2 (germline): LGHNA, YNFKEQ. Trimming cost V 1 base and J 6 bases; bases outside gene matches: 5. The CDR3 sequence is 15 residues long. CDR3: CASSQVTGGGQPQHF. CDR3 nucleotides: TGTGCCAGCAGCCAAGTAACAGGGGGGGGTCAGCCCCAGCATTTT.

The chain joins TRBV10-3 to TRBJ2-5; 15 nucleotides agree with TRBD2. The ends lost 6 bases at V and 2 bases at J; junction bases unmatched: 1. There are 15 residues in the CDR3. CDR1 ENHRY and CDR2 SYGVKD come from the germline V gene. The CDR3 coding sequence is TGTGCCATCAGAGGGACTAGCGGGGGGCAAGAGACCCAGTACTTC. Amino acids: CAIRGTSGGQETQYF.

The chain couples TRBV7-2 to TRBJ2-3, with 8 bases lining up with TRBD2. CDR1 and CDR2 (germline): SGHTA, FQGNSA. J gave up 3 bases and V 5 bases, and 13 bases lay outside the gene matches. CDR3 size: 17 residues. The CDR3 DNA is TGTGCCAGCAGCGGTAGCGTCTCCCGGGGGGGGACAGATACGCAGTATTTT. It codes for CASSGSVSRGGTDTQYF.

This clone was seen a handful of times. The V gene is TRBV19, the J gene TRBJ1-5, with 8 bases identical to TRBD1. V was clipped by 4 bases and J by 6 bases; unmatched bases: 14. This CDR3 is built from 17 residues. Germline CDR1 reads LNHDA; CDR2 reads SQIVND (reference sequence). The CDR3 reads CASSTDSWTGRAQPQHF. The DNA for the CDR3 is TGTGCCAGTAGTACCGACTCTTGGACAGGGAGGGCTCAGCCCCAGCATTTT.

The J gene is TRBJ1-1, the V gene TRBV12-3 or TRBV12-4; D may be TRBD1 (5 bases). V was cut by 5 bases and J by 4 bases, with 8 bases left in between. The CDR3 extends over 12 amino acids. The DNA for the CDR3 is TGTGCCAGCAGTGCCGGGACCACTGAAGCTTTCTTT. This gives the protein CASSAGTTEAFF.

The genes are TRBV7-3 and TRBJ1-6, with 10 bases aligning to TRBD1. CDR3 length equals 15 residues. Unmatched junction bases numbered 4, after V lost 3 bases and J lost 8 bases. The V gene's germline CDR1 is SGHTA and CDR2 FQGTGA. Here the CDR3 reads CASSLTGGAYSPLHF. In DNA form, the CDR3 reads TGTGCCAGCAGCTTGACAGGGGGCGCTTATTCACCCCTCCACTTT.

This sequence joins TRBV5-3 and TRBJ1-4, with D maybe TRBD1 (5 bases). TRBV5-3 falls under the ORF class, with uncertain function. The CDR3 length is 16 residues. V lost 7 bases, J lost 6 bases, and 22 bases lay in between. The DNA for the CDR3 is TGTGCCAGACAGAATACTAAAGGGGATCTGCATGAAAAACTGTTTTTT. Translated: CARQNTKGDLHEKLFF.

This CDR3 reads CASSGTSGGAPYNEQFF. The CDR3 DNA sequence: TGTGCCAGCAGCGGGACTAGCGGGGGGGCCCCATACAATGAGCAGTTCTTC. This chain uses TRBV7-8 with TRBJ2-1, with 16 bases aligning to TRBD2. Germline values: CDR1 SGHVS, CDR2 FQNEAQ. V trimming: 5 bases; J trimming: 4 bases; junction bases outside the gene matches: 5. This CDR3 is built from 17 residues.

The chain links TRBV7-2 to TRBJ2-1, with D possibly matching TRBD1 (6 bases). There are 15 residues in the CDR3. Trimming shortened V by 5 bases and J by 0 bases, and 11 bases separated the two germline ends. Germline V gene lookup returns CDR1 SGHTA and CDR2 FQGNSA. CDR3 in amino acids: CASSPGVSSYNEQFF. In DNA, the CDR3 is TGTGCCAGCAGCCCAGGGGTTAGCTCCTACAATGAGCAGTTCTTC.

The J gene is TRBJ1-4, the V gene TRBV5-1; TRBD1 matches at 10 bases. The J segment lost 5 bases and the V segment lost 0 bases, leaving 4 bases of the junction unmatched. Germline V gene data show CDR1 as SGHRS and CDR2 as YFSETQ. The CDR3 has 16 amino acids. The CDR3 spells CASSLVGQGENEKLFF. CDR3 in DNA: TGCGCCAGCAGCTTGGTCGGACAGGGGGAAAATGAAAAACTGTTTTTT.

This chain connects TRBV6-5 to TRBJ2-7, with a possible D match to TRBD1 (6 bases). The length of the CDR3 is 15 residues. V lost 6 bases and J lost 3, with 18 bases in between. Germline V gene data show CDR1 as MNHEY and CDR2 as SVGAGI. CDR3 amino acids: CASSIQTGQIYEQYF. The CDR3 DNA sequence: TGTGCCAGCAGCATCCAGACAGGACAAATCTACGAGCAGTACTTC.

CDR3 nucleotide sequence: TGCGCCAGCAGCTTGATAGGGACAGGTCGGACTGAAGCTTTCTTT. Translated, it gives CASSLIGTGRTEAFF. This chain links TRBV5-1 with TRBJ1-1; 8 bases fit TRBD1. Germline V gene sequence: CDR1 SGHRS, CDR2 YFSETQ. Germline trimming cut 1 base from V and 5 bases from J; bases unmatched to any gene: 7. The CDR3 sequence is 15 residues long. Full variable domain (outside the CDR3, taken from reference TRBV5-1 and TRBJ1-1): KAGVTQTPRYLIKTRGQQVTLSCSPISGHRSVSWYQQTPGQGLQFLFEYFSETQRNKGNFPGRFSGRQFSNSRSEMNVSTLELGDSALYLCASSLIGTGRTEAFFGQGTRLTVV.

The gene calls are TRBV7-2 and TRBJ1-5, with D maybe TRBD1 (6 bases). Trimming took 1 base from V and 7 from J, leaving 8 bases between them. The CDR3 loop spans 13 amino acids. Per the germline V gene, CDR1 is SGHTA and CDR2 is FQGNSA. CDR3 region: CASSLGGRQPQHF. In DNA form, the CDR3 reads TGTGCCAGCAGCTTAGGGGGGCGCCAGCCCCAGCATTTT.

The chain is built from TRBV5-1 and TRBJ2-7; D perhaps matches TRBD2 (6 bases). The germline CDR1 and CDR2 sequences are SGHRS and YFSETQ. Trimming pared 4 bases from V and 0 bases from J, leaving 17 bases between. The CDR3 is made up of 16 amino acids. CDR3 loop: CASSPEGPIRSYEQYF. The CDR3 nucleotides read TGCGCCAGCAGCCCGGAGGGGCCAATCCGCTCCTACGAGCAGTACTTC.

The rearrangement joins TRBV12-5 to TRBJ1-1, with TRBD1 as a possible D gene (5 bases). Germline V gene sequence: CDR1 LGHNT, CDR2 FRNRAP. The CDR3 covers 14 residues. Trimming removed 2 bases from V and 4 bases from J, with 11 bases in between. The CDR3 sequence: CASGLSGQGTEAFF. DNA for the CDR3: TGTGCTAGTGGTTTGTCCGGGCAGGGCACTGAAGCTTTCTTT.

The chain carries TRBV13 and TRBJ2-5; D ambiguous. The length of the CDR3 is 11 residues. V was trimmed by 5 bases and J by 3 bases, leaving 4 bases between them. The germline gives CDR1 PRHDT, CDR2 FYEKMQ (reference sequence). The CDR3 loop reads CASSPKETQYF. CDR3 DNA sequence: TGTGCCAGCAGCCCTAAAGAGACCCAGTACTTC.

V is TRBV28 and J is TRBJ1-2, with 7 nucleotides matching TRBD1. The CDR3 is 13 residues long. The germline CDR1 and CDR2 sequences are MDHEN and SYDVKM. V lost 6 bases to trimming and J lost 4 bases; unmatched junction nucleotides: 5. The CDR3 nucleotides are TGTGCCAGCAGGACCGGGACAGTCTATGGCTACACCTTC. Its protein product is CASRTGTVYGYTF.

This sequence joins TRBV7-9 and TRBJ2-2; no definite D call. CDR3 length: 13 residues. CDR1 is SEHNR, CDR2 FQNEAQ, per germline (reference sequence). Between the trimmed V and J ends, which lost 5 bases and 6 bases, there was a span of 10 bases. The CDR3 DNA reads as TGTGCCAGCAGCCGAGCCCGGGCCGGGGAGCTGTTTTTT. As protein: CASSRARAGELFF.

The chain couples TRBV7-2 to TRBJ2-7, with TRBD2 matching 10 bases. The germline V gene has CDR1 SGHTA and CDR2 FQGNSA. CDR3 size: 16 residues. V shed 1 base and J 2 bases; nucleotides not matched to a gene: 5. CDR3 sequence: CASSLGASGGTYEQYF. The CDR3 DNA sequence: TGTGCCAGCAGCTTAGGTGCTAGCGGGGGCACCTACGAGCAGTACTTC. Full variable domain (outside the CDR3, taken from reference TRBV7-2 and TRBJ2-7): GAGVSQSPSNKVTEKGKDVELRCDPISGHTALYWYRQSLGQGLEFLIYFQGNSAPDKSGLPSDRFSAERTGGSVSTLTIQRTQQEDSAVYLCASSLGASGGTYEQYFGPGTRLTVT.

The V gene is TRBV30, the J gene TRBJ2-5; D gene ambiguous. V lost 4 bases to trimming and J lost 5 bases, with 8 bases between them. The CDR3 loop spans 11 amino acids. The germline CDR1 and CDR2 sequences are GTSNPN and SVGIG (reference sequence). The CDR3 DNA follows: TGTGCCTGGAATCTGGGGGAGACCCAGTACTTC. Amino acids: CAWNLGETQYF. Full variable domain (missing parts from reference TRBV30 and TRBJ2-5): SQTIHQWPATLVQPVGSPLSLECTVEGTSNPNLYWYRQAAGRGLQLLFYSVGIGQISSEVPQNLSASRPQDRQFILSSKKLLLSDSGFYLCAWNLGETQYFGPGTRLLVL.

The V and J genes are TRBV7-2 and TRBJ2-7; D is perhaps TRBD1 (7 bases). The CDR3 totals 15 residues. The V gene lost 5 bases and the J gene lost 1 base, with 15 bases spanning the gap. Germline V lookup: CDR1 SGHTA, CDR2 FQGNSA. The CDR3 reads CASSARSGGSYEQYF. For the CDR3, the DNA is TGTGCCAGCAGCGCAAGATCAGGGGGGTCCTACGAGCAGTACTTC. The entire variable domain, with the rest obtained from reference TRBV7-2 and TRBJ2-7, is as follows: GAGVSQSPSNKVTEKGKDVELRCDPISGHTALYWYRQSLGQGLEFLIYFQGNSAPDKSGLPSDRFSAERTGGSVSTLTIQRTQQEDSAVYLCASSARSGGSYEQYFGPGTRLTVT.

The CDR3 DNA follows: TGTGCCAGCAGTTTAAGAGGGATCTACTCCTACGAGCAGTACTTC. It encodes CASSLRGIYSYEQYF. This sequence joins TRBV27 and TRBJ2-7; D perhaps matches TRBD2 (5 bases). CDR3 length: 15 residues. V dropped 2 bases and J dropped 0 bases, with 11 bases sitting between them. Germline assignment: CDR1 MNHEY and CDR2 SMNVEV (reference sequence).